This TCR beta chain came from a study of blood T cell repertoires in COVID-19. The length of the CDR3 is 16 residues. V gave up 5 bases and J gave up 7 bases, with 20 bases separating them. Germline V gene data show CDR1 as SGHVS and CDR2 as FQNEAQ. Method: immunoSEQ multiplex PCR; TCRdb's copy keeps in-frame clones and lacks some. In the table there are more than 300,000 clones, around 86% of which are singletons. The sequenced sample consisted of peripheral blood. The V call is TRBV7-8, the J call TRBJ1-4, with a weak D call TRBD1 (6 bases). This TCR was sampled from a woman aged 50 to 60 with COVID-19, enrolled during active disease. This CDR3 is CASSPGQLLRGEKLFF. CDR3 DNA sequence: TGTGCCAGCAGCCCCGGACAGCTCCTAAGGGGTGAAAAACTGTTTTTT.